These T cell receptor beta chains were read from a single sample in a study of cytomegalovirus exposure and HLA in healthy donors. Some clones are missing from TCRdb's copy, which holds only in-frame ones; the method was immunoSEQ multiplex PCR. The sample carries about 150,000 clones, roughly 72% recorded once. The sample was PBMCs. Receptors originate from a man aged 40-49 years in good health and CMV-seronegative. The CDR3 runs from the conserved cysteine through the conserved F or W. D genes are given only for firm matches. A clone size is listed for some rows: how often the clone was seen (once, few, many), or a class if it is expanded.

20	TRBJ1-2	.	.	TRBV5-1	CASSLKAQAQRGQFFYGYTF	TGCGCCAGCAGCTTGAAGGCCCAGGCCCAACGTGGACAGTTCTTTTATGGCTACACCTTC
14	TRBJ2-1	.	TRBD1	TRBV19	CASSIVGQVNEQFF	TGTGCCAGTAGTATAGTGGGACAGGTTAATGAGCAGTTCTTC
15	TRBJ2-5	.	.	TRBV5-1	CASSLLGGPQETQYF	TGCGCCAGCAGCTTGTTAGGAGGCCCCCAAGAGACCCAGTACTTC
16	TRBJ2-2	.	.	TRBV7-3	CASSSLTAPNTGELFF	TGTGCCAGCAGCAGCTTGACAGCCCCGAACACCGGGGAGCTGTTTTTT
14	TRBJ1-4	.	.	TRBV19	CASSISTVSEKLFF	TGTGCCAGTAGTATATCCACGGTTTCGGAAAAACTGTTTTTT
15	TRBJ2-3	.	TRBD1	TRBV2	CASSFTGTGPDTQYF	TGTGCCAGCAGCTTTACGGGGACAGGGCCAGATACGCAGTATTTT
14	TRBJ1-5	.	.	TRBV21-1	CASSRWRGNQPQHF	TGTGCCAGCAGCAGATGGCGGGGTAATCAGCCCCAGCATTTT
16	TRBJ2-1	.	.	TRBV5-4	CASSGDWMSSYNEQFF	TGTGCCAGCAGCGGGGACTGGATGAGCTCCTACAATGAGCAGTTCTTC
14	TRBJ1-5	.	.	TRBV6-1	CASSEANSNQPQHF	TGTGCCAGCAGTGAAGCGAACAGTAATCAGCCCCAGCATTTT
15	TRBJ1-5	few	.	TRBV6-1	CASSESLGAGEPQHF	TGTGCCAGCAGTGAAAGTTTGGGGGCAGGGGAGCCCCAGCATTTT
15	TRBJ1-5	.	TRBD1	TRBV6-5	CASRRGQGSNQPQHF	TGTGCCAGCAGAAGGGGGCAGGGTAGCAATCAGCCCCAGCATTTT
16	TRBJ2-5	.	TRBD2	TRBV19	CASTRSGGSRSETQYF	TGTGCCAGTACTAGGTCTGGCGGGAGTCGGTCGGAGACCCAGTACTTC
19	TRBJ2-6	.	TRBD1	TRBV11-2	CASSAVPGQTVIGANVLTF	TGTGCCAGCAGCGCTGTACCGGGACAGACGGTGATTGGGGCCAACGTCCTGACTTTC
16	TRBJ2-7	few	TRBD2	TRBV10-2	CASSETGRGISYEQYF	TGCGCCAGCAGTGAGACTGGGCGGGGGATCTCCTACGAGCAGTACTTC